This T cell receptor beta chain was sequenced for a study of cytomegalovirus exposure and HLA in healthy donors. With regard to this clone: The antigen is not known.

Measured with immunoSEQ multiplex PCR; TCRdb has only the in-frame clones, and not every one. The table records roughly 150,000 clones, roughly 86% of them present only once. Study-wide results and caveats: Clusters of TCRs from the first cohort tended to co-occur in the roughly 120 validation repertoires (as a later analysis found). CMV antigen specificity was confirmed in vitro for three CMV-associated chains. Associated with cytomegalovirus, according to the listing, were 170 or so TCR beta chains.

While the first cohort had about 610 subjects, the donors belonged to the separate validation cohort of 100 to 150 subjects. V lost 5 bases, J lost 0 bases, and 14 bases lay in between. There are 16 residues in the CDR3. Germline-derived CDR1 and CDR2 are SGHTA and FQGNSA. The genes are TRBV7-2 and TRBJ2-1, with D perhaps matching TRBD2 (5 bases). This receptor was taken from a woman aged 18 to 35 in good health and CMV-seropositive. Input material: PBMCs. CDR3 protein: CASSLLRGSSYNEQFF. The CDR3 DNA sequence: TGTGCCAGCAGCCTGCTCCGGGGAAGCTCCTACAATGAGCAGTTCTTC.